This TCR beta chain was recovered during a study of T cell repertoires in cytomegalovirus infection. Across the whole study: A matching HLA type, together with CMV infection, was signaled by public TCR beta signatures. The study, taken as a whole, reports: Ex vivo, HLA-C-restricted CMV-specific TCR beta clonotypes prevailed over the rest of the response.

This clonotype was observed a few times. Its antigen is not identified. Trimming took off 3 bases at V and 0 bases at J, with 12 bases between the two ends. Germline V lookup: CDR1 SNHLY, CDR2 FYNNEI. This CDR3 has 16 residues. TCRdb re-called the reads with MiXCR, one entry per CDR3 protein. Of 150,000 to 200,000 distinct CDR3 sequences listed, roughly 20% are singletons. The sequenced sample consisted of PBMCs. The chain employs TRBV2 and TRBJ2-4; a possible D gene is TRBD1 (6 bases). This receptor was obtained from a human donor in good health (CMV status not recorded). Some clones in this sample may be carry-over from other donors' samples. The CDR3: CASSDRGALAKNIQYF. The CDR3 bases are TGTGCCAGCAGTGACAGGGGCGCACTAGCCAAAAACATTCAGTACTTC.